This T cell receptor (beta chain) was recorded in a study of T cell responses to AZD1222 COVID-19 vaccine. The wider study: Second doses were pooled across both intervals (about 4 or about 12 weeks).

This CDR3 contains 12 residues. V dropped 7 bases and J dropped 6; count of bases not matched to a gene: 6. From germline, CDR1 is MDHEN and CDR2 SYDVKM. Study results and caveats: Nearly half of spike-specific TCRs reportedly target variant regions that are unmutated in the B.1.351 and B.1.1.7 variants. Baseline antibody screening turned up just six seropositive AZD1222 recipients.

The table came from immunoSEQ multiplex PCR; TCRdb's copy has only in-frame clones and leaves some out. The repertoire consists of 90,000 to 150,000 clones, with roughly 88% occurring once and the leading ten covering 5% to 7%. Regarding this clone: Its antigen is not known.

V and J are TRBV28 and TRBJ2-7; 7 bases match TRBD2. The receptor was derived from an adult in good health. Sequencing was performed on peripheral blood, taken on day 0 of AZD1222 vaccination. The DNA of the CDR3 is TGTGCCAGCACCTCGGGGGGTCCCGAGCAGTACTTC. This codes for CASTSGGPEQYF.